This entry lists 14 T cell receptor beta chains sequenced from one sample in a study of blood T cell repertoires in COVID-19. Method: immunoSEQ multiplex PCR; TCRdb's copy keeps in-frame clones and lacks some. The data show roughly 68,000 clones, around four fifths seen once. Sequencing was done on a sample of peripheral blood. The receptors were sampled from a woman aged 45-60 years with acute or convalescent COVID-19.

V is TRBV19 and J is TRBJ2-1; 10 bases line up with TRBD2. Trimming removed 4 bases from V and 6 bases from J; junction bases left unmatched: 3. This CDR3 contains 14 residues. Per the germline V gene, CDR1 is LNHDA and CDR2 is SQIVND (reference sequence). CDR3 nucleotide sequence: TGTGCCAGTAGTAAGCCTAGCGGGAGCAATGAGCAGTTCTTC. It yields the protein CASSKPSGSNEQFF.

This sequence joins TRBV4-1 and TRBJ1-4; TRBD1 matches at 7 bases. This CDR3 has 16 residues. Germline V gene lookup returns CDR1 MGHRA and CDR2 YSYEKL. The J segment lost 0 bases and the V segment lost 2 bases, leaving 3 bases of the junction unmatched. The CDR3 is CASSQPQGATNEKLFF. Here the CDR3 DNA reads TGCGCCAGCAGCCAACCGCAGGGGGCAACTAATGAAAAACTGTTTTTT.

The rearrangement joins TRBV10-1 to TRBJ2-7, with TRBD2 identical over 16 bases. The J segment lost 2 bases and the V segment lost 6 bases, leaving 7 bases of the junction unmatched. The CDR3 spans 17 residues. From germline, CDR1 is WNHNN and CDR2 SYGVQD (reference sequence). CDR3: CASRAGTSGRGAYEQYF. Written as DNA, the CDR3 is TGCGCCAGCAGAGCTGGGACTAGCGGGAGGGGAGCCTACGAGCAGTACTTC.

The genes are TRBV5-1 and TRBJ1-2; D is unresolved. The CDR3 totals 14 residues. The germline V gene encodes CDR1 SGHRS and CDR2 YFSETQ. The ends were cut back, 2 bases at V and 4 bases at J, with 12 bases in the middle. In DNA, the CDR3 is TGCGCCAGCAGCTTAGACGAGGGCCTCTATGGCTACACCTTC. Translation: CASSLDEGLYGYTF. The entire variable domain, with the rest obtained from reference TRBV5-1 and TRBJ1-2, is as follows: KAGVTQTPRYLIKTRGQQVTLSCSPISGHRSVSWYQQTPGQGLQFLFEYFSETQRNKGNFPGRFSGRQFSNSRSEMNVSTLELGDSALYLCASSLDEGLYGYTFGSGTRLTVV.

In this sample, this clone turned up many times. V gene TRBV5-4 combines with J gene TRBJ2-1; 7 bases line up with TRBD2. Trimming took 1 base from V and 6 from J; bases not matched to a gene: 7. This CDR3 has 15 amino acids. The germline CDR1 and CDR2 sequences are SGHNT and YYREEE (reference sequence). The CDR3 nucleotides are TGTGCCAGCAGCTTGTGGGAGGGACCTACCAATGAGCAGTTCTTC. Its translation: CASSLWEGPTNEQFF.

CDR3 bases: TGTGCCAGCAGCACGGGAGGCTACAATCAGCCCCAGCATTTT. This codes for CASSTGGYNQPQHF. The genes are TRBV6-5 and TRBJ1-5; D remains ambiguous. Germline lookup yields CDR1 MNHEY and CDR2 SVGAGI. Deletions cut 6 bases from V and 3 bases from J, with 12 bases between. This CDR3 is 14 amino acids long.

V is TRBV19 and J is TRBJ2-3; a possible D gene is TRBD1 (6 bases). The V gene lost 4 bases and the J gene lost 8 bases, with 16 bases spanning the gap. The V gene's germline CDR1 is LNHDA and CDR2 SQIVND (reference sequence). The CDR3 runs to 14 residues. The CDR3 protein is CASSTQTGSGTQYF. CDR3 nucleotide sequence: TGTGCCAGTAGTACCCAGACAGGTTCAGGTACGCAGTATTTT.

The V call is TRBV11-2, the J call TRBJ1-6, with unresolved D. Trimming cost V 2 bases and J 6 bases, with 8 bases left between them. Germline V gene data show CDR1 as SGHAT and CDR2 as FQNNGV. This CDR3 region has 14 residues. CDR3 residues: CASSLTDTNSPLHF. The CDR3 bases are TGTGCCAGCAGCTTAACAGATACTAATTCACCCCTCCACTTT.

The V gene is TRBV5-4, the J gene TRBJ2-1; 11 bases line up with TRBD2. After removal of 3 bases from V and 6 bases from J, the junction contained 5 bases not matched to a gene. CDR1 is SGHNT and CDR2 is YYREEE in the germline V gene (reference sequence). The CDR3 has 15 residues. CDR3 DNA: TGTGCCAGCAGCTCTACTAGCGGGAGAATCAATGAGCAGTTCTTC. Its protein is CASSSTSGRINEQFF.

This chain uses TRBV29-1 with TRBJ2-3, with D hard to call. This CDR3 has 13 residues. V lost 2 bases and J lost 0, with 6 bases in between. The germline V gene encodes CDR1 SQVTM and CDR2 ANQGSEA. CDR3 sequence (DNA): TGCAGCGTTGAACCCCAGAGCACAGATACGCAGTATTTT. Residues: CSVEPQSTDTQYF.

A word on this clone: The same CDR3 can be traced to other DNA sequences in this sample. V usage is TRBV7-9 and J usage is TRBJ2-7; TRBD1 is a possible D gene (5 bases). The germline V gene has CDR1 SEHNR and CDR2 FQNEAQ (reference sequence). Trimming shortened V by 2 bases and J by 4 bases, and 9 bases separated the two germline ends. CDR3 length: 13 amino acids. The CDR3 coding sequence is TGTGCCAGCAGCTTACTGGCAGGGTACGAGCAGTACTTC. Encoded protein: CASSLLAGYEQYF.

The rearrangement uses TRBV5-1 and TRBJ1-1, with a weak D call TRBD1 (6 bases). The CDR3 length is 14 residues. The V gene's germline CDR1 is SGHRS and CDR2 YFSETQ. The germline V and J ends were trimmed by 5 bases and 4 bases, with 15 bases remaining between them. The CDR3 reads CASRTYGGATEAFF. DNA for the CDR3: TGCGCCAGCAGAACATATGGGGGGGCCACTGAAGCTTTCTTT.

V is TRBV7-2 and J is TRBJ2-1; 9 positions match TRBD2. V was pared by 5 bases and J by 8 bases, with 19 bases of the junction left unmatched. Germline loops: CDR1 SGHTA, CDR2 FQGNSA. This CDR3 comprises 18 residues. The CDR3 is CASSERTTGLALTDEQFF. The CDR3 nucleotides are TGTGCCAGCAGCGAACGAACGACCGGACTAGCGTTGACAGATGAGCAGTTCTTC.

DNA of the CDR3: TGTGCGAACGGGCGGGAGCGCACAGATACGCAGTATTTT. Translating it yields CANGRERTDTQYF. The V gene is TRBV12-3 or TRBV12-4, the J gene TRBJ2-3; 7 bases line up with TRBD2. CDR3 length: 13 amino acids.